This is a list of T cell receptor beta chains from one sample in a study of early T cells in non-severe SARS-CoV-2 infection. Via MiXCR, TCRdb re-called the 5' RACE reads, giving one row per CDR3 protein. The table includes around 59,000 distinct CDR3 sequences, approximately 9% detected once. Sequenced: whole blood. Receptors were obtained from an adult who was a healthcare worker with PCR-confirmed SARS-CoV-2 infection or an uninfected control (not recorded which). Both conserved end residues are part of each CDR3. The D gene is left open where the match is weak. Clone size is not always given. Where it is, it says once, few, many or a class for expanded clones.

j_gene	v_gene	d_gene	abundance	CDR3aa	CDR3nt
TRBJ2-1	TRBV10-3	-	-	CAIMTRNEQFF	TGTGCCATCATGACCCGCAATGAGCAGTTCTTC
TRBJ2-7	TRBV7-2	-	-	CASSRTTGNSGLEQYF	TGTGCCAGCAGCCGCACCACCGGAAACTCCGGGCTGGAGCAGTACTTC
TRBJ2-7	TRBV7-9	TRBD2	many	CPGRWAYEQYF	TGTCCCGGGAGGTGGGCCTACGAGCAGTACTTC
TRBJ2-3	TRBV28	TRBD1	many	CASSFLGTGFPTDTQYF	TGTGCCAGCAGTTTCCTCGGGACAGGTTTCCCCACAGATACGCAGTATTTT
TRBJ2-2	TRBV5-4	-	many	CASSLWARGSTGELFF	TGTGCCAGCAGCTTGTGGGCGCGGGGTAGCACCGGGGAGCTGTTTTTT
TRBJ2-2	TRBV19	TRBD1	many	CASRRDRAATGELFF	TGTGCCAGTAGACGGGACAGGGCTGCGACCGGGGAGCTGTTTTTT
TRBJ1-5	TRBV28	TRBD1	many	CASNTVQGQGVQPQHF	TGTGCCAGCAACACTGTCCAGGGACAGGGCGTCCAGCCCCAGCATTTT
TRBJ2-3	TRBV4-3	-	many	CASSQEQGQQDTQYF	TGCGCCAGCAGCCAAGAGCAAGGACAGCAAGATACGCAGTATTTT
TRBJ2-2	TRBV28	-	-	CASSYQTTGTTVTGELFF	TGTGCCAGCAGTTACCAGACAACCGGGACAACCGTCACCGGGGAGCTGTTTTTT
TRBJ2-3	TRBV24-1	-	many	CATSGGQHTQYF	TGTGCCACCAGTGGAGGACAGCATACGCAGTATTTT
TRBJ1-2	TRBV18	TRBD1	many	CASSPETGGSKSYGYTF	TGTGCCAGCTCACCAGAAACAGGGGGTTCGAAGAGCTATGGCTACACCTTC
TRBJ2-1	TRBV12-3/TRBV12-4	-	many	CASRHPGLTSDEQFF	TGTGCCAGCAGGCATCCGGGACTGACGAGCGATGAGCAGTTCTTC
TRBJ2-1	TRBV6-5	TRBD2	-	CASRKTSGSGDEQFF	TGTGCCAGCAGAAAGACTAGCGGGAGTGGTGATGAGCAGTTCTTC
TRBJ2-1	TRBV9	TRBD2	many	CASSVGSSSGIYNEQFF	TGTGCCAGCAGCGTAGGGAGTTCTAGCGGAATCTACAATGAGCAGTTCTTC
TRBJ1-4	TRBV6-5	-	medium-sized	CASRRKGLGTNEKLFF	TGTGCCAGCCGAAGGAAGGGGTTGGGAACTAATGAAAAACTGTTTTTT
TRBJ2-6	TRBV3-1	-	many	CASSLSSSGANVLTF	TGTGCCAGCAGCCTGTCCAGCTCTGGGGCCAACGTCCTGACTTTC
TRBJ1-2	TRBV5-4	-	few	CASSTQGTNYGYTF	TGTGCCAGCAGCACACAGGGAACTAACTATGGCTACACCTTC
TRBJ1-2	TRBV12-3/TRBV12-4	-	few	CASSFRGGDYGYTF	TGTGCCAGCAGTTTCAGGGGCGGCGACTATGGCTACACCTTC
TRBJ2-7	TRBV5-1	-	many	CASSLDYGYEQYF	TGCGCCAGCAGCTTGGACTATGGCTACGAGCAGTACTTC
TRBJ2-7	TRBV18	-	-	CASSLASSSYEQYF	TGTGCCAGCTCGCTCGCTAGCAGTAGTTACGAGCAGTACTTC
TRBJ2-7	TRBV20-1	-	-	CSADLGGPYEQYF	TGCAGTGCGGATTTGGGGGGGCCCTACGAGCAGTACTTC
TRBJ1-4	TRBV30	-	-	CAWNMANEKLFF	TGTGCCTGGAATATGGCAAATGAAAAACTGTTTTTT
TRBJ2-5	TRBV29-1	TRBD2	-	CSVEGLAGGLYQETQYF	TGCAGCGTTGAGGGACTAGCGGGAGGTTTGTACCAAGAGACCCAGTACTTC
TRBJ2-5	TRBV5-4	-	-	CASTLFGLEETQYF	TGTGCCAGCACCCTTTTCGGATTGGAAGAGACCCAGTACTTC
TRBJ2-7	TRBV5-4	-	-	CASSPLPAGRTYDQYF	TGTGCCAGCAGCCCGCTGCCGGCAGGTCGGACCTACGACCAGTACTTC
TRBJ2-3	TRBV15	-	few	CATSRGIGGTDTQYF	TGTGCCACCAGCAGAGGAATAGGAGGCACAGATACGCAGTATTTT
TRBJ1-4	TRBV29-1	-	many	CSARPNNEKLFF	TGCAGCGCCCGCCCAAATAATGAAAAACTGTTTTTT
TRBJ2-7	TRBV28	-	-	CASSFAAEQYF	TGTGCCAGCAGTTTCGCGGCTGAGCAGTACTTC